These 11 T cell receptor beta chains were all obtained from the same sample, sequenced in a study of technical replicates of blood from a few donors. Libraries were prepared by immunoSEQ multiplex PCR; TCRdb keeps only in-frame clonotypes and omits some of them. The table has about 83,000 clones, about 92% seen once; the top ten hold around 0.3%. Sample: T cells isolated from PBMCs. These receptors were taken from a human donor in good health.

The chain has TRBV6-1 and TRBJ2-3; tentatively, D is TRBD1 (6 bases). In germline, CDR1 is MNHNS, CDR2 SASEGT. CDR3 length equals 15 residues. The germline V and J ends were trimmed by 4 bases and 2 bases, with 13 bases remaining between them. CDR3 DNA sequence: TGTGCCAGCAGTGCTGGACAGTCCCTCACAGATACGCAGTATTTT. The encoded protein is CASSAGQSLTDTQYF.

CDR3 loop: CASTSKDSREQYF. The CDR3 nucleotides are TGTGCCAGCACCTCCAAGGACAGTCGCGAGCAGTACTTC. This chain joins TRBV11-1 and TRBJ2-7; the D gene is possibly TRBD1 (6 bases). Trimming pared 7 bases from V and 6 bases from J, leaving 16 bases between. Germline V gives CDR1 SGHAT, CDR2 FQDESV (reference sequence). The CDR3 runs 13 residues.

The V gene is TRBV5-1, the J gene TRBJ2-7; 7 positions match TRBD1. Germline assignment: CDR1 SGHRS and CDR2 YFSETQ. The CDR3 sequence is 16 residues long. The ends lost 2 bases at V and 0 bases at J; junction bases unmatched: 8. CDR3 coding DNA: TGCGCCAGCAGCTTTCTTCACGACAGGGCCTCCTACGAGCAGTACTTC. Translating it yields CASSFLHDRASYEQYF.

V gene TRBV5-5 combines with J gene TRBJ2-2; possibly TRBD1 for D (5 bases). This CDR3 has 16 amino acids. Trimming left V 4 bases short and J 4 bases short, with 17 bases between. Germline V lookup: CDR1 SGHKS, CDR2 YYEKEE (reference sequence). The CDR3 spells CASSLTGIVGTGELFF. The CDR3 DNA reads as TGTGCCAGCAGCCTTACAGGAATCGTCGGCACCGGGGAGCTGTTTTTT.

The chain has TRBV5-1 and TRBJ2-5; 7 bases line up with TRBD1. The J segment lost 1 base and the V segment lost 5 bases, leaving 5 bases of the junction unmatched. The CDR3 spans 14 residues. The germline CDR1 and CDR2 sequences are SGHRS and YFSETQ. The CDR3 loop is CASSSTGSQETQYF. For the CDR3, the DNA is TGCGCCAGCAGTTCGACAGGGTCCCAAGAGACCCAGTACTTC.

This clone came up a few times. This chain connects TRBV5-4 to TRBJ2-1; tentative D call: TRBD1 (6 bases). CDR3 size: 15 residues. V was clipped by 4 bases and J by 5 bases, with 16 bases between them. From germline, CDR1 is SGHNT and CDR2 YYREEE (reference sequence). The CDR3 nucleotides are TGTGCCAGCAGCCCACAGGGAGAGAGGAACAATGAGCAGTTCTTC. Residues: CASSPQGERNNEQFF.

The chain recombines TRBV7-8 with TRBJ1-5; TRBD1 is a possible D gene (5 bases). Trimming left V 0 bases short and J 1 base short, with 13 bases between. Germline loops: CDR1 SGHVS, CDR2 FQNEAQ. The CDR3 loop spans 17 amino acids. The CDR3 DNA sequence: TGTGCCAGCAGCTTAGCGCCGGCAGGGTGGAGCAATCAGCCCCAGCATTTT. Its translation is CASSLAPAGWSNQPQHF.

The rearrangement links TRBV11-3 to TRBJ1-6, with 7 bases matching TRBD1. The CDR3 contains 17 residues. V was pared by 0 bases and J by 7 bases, with 9 bases of the junction left unmatched. From germline, CDR1 is SGHNT and CDR2 YENEEA. CDR3 amino acids: CASSLERTGLVNSPLHF. CDR3 DNA sequence: TGTGCCAGCAGCTTAGAAAGGACAGGATTAGTCAATTCACCCCTCCACTTT.

The chain is built from TRBV5-4 and TRBJ2-5; D is uncertain. The CDR3 covers 14 residues. Germline lookup yields CDR1 SGHNT and CDR2 YYREEE (reference sequence). The V end lost 3 bases, the J end lost 0 bases, and 9 bases lay between the germline ends. The CDR3 sequence: CASSSPAHQETQYF. CDR3 nucleotides: TGTGCCAGCAGCTCCCCTGCGCACCAAGAGACCCAGTACTTC.

The chain combines TRBV4-2 with TRBJ1-4; D uncertain. V gave up 0 bases and J gave up 4 bases, with 15 bases separating them. CDR1 and CDR2 (germline): LGHNA, YNFKEQ. The CDR3 is made up of 17 amino acids. CDR3 sequence reads: CASSQDEWLQYNEKLFF. For the CDR3, the DNA is TGTGCCAGCAGCCAAGATGAGTGGTTACAGTATAATGAAAAACTGTTTTTT.

The chain joins TRBV9 to TRBJ1-5; 8 nucleotides line up with TRBD1. With 3 bases clipped from V and 4 bases from J, the junction kept 3 bases outside the gene matches. Germline CDR1 and CDR2: SGDLS and YYNGEE. The CDR3 contains 14 residues. In DNA, the CDR3 is TGTGCCAGCAGCGAGACAGGGGTAAATCAGCCCCAGCATTTT. It encodes CASSETGVNQPQHF.